This TCR beta chain was identified in a study of graft-versus-host responses after intestinal transplantation. For the study at large: Each recipient received a multivisceral, liver-intestinal, or isolated intestinal graft. All recipients were given anti-thymocyte globulin induction, and tacrolimus and steroids were then administered for around three years.

V shed 5 bases and J shed 5 bases, with 9 bases lying between them. The CDR3 is 12 amino acids. CDR1 is SGHAT and CDR2 is FQNNGV in the germline V gene. For this clone: The antigen is undetermined.

The data were produced by immunoSEQ multiplex PCR, yet TCRdb's version contains in-frame clones alone and is incomplete. The sample has 20,000 to 30,000 clones; roughly 83% are singletons. General study results and limits: Graft-versus-host to host-versus-graft clonal ratios in allografts were high in patients with graft-donor T cell macrochimerism. GvH clones surfaced in recipient marrow, some emerging earlier in ileum or blood.

Here the sequenced sample was PBMCs, taken 28 days after intestinal transplant. The rearrangement joins TRBV11-2 to TRBJ1-1; D gene unclear. The receptor's source is a human patient who received an intestinal transplant, so some T cells may come from the graft donor. The CDR3 DNA reads as TGTGCCAGCAGCGGATCGAGAACTGAAGCTTTCTTT. This gives the protein CASSGSRTEAFF. Full variable domain (remainder filled in from reference TRBV11-2 and TRBJ1-1): EAGVAQSPRYKIIEKRQSVAFWCNPISGHATLYWYQQILGQGPKLLIQFQNNGVVDDSQLPKDRFSAERLKGVDSTLKIQPAKLEDSAVYLCASSGSRTEAFFGQGTRLTVV.